This T cell receptor (beta chain) derives from a study of cytomegalovirus exposure and HLA in healthy donors. PCR amplification relied on 60 Vbeta primers (plus 13 Jbeta primers). Here immunoSEQ multiplex PCR was the method, and the copy in TCRdb shows in-frame clones only, minus some. The table lists hundreds of thousands of clones, about 89% of them singletons. This clone occurred once. Sequencing used PBMCs. This receptor was identified in a woman between 18 and 29 years old in good health and CMV-seronegative.

The CDR3 sequence is CASSLTAGTSVRGYTF. CDR3 bases: TGTGCCAGCAGCCTAACGGCAGGTACCTCGGTGAGAGGCTACACCTTC. This sequence joins TRBV9 and TRBJ1-2; D remains unclear. The germline V gene has CDR1 SGDLS and CDR2 YYNGEE. The CDR3 has 16 amino acids. With 4 bases removed from V and 8 bases from J, the gap between germline ends came to 24 bases.